The 32 T cell receptor beta chains listed next were all sequenced from one sample in a study of T cells in women clearing cervical HPV infection. The repertoire was sequenced with immunoSEQ multiplex PCR; TCRdb's copy has only in-frame clones and lacks some. Its clone listing holds some 37,000 clones. Sequenced sample: blood buffy coat. These receptors all stem from a woman between 18 and 69 years old with a cervical HPV16 infection that either progressed to CIN3+ or cleared (not recorded which).

Details on this clone: The read finishes 3 residues shy of the CDR3 end, and the germline J gene is used to complete it. The genes are TRBV6-2 or TRBV6-3 and TRBJ2-1, with D perhaps matching TRBD1 (5 bases). The germline V gene encodes CDR1 MNHEY and CDR2 SVGEGT. The CDR3 length is 13 residues. With 4 bases removed from V and 5 bases from J, the gap between germline ends came to 9 bases. CDR3 sequence reads: CASSFREHNEQFF. The DNA read from the CDR3 is TGTGCCAGCAGTTTCAGGGAACACAATGAG.

As to this clone: The read halts 3 residues ahead of the CDR3 end, with the missing end drawn from the germline J gene. The chain has TRBV4-2 and TRBJ1-4; D possibly corresponds to TRBD1 (6 bases). The CDR3 is 15 residues long. Per germline, CDR1 LGHNA and CDR2 YNFKEQ. V dropped 0 bases and J dropped 8 bases, with 13 bases sitting between them. Incomplete CDR3 DNA: TGTGCCAGCAGCCAAGAAGGGGGGGAAAGAGAAAAA. Translating gives CASSQEGGEREK. The whole CDR3 is CASSQEGGEREKLFF.

Comments on this clone: The CDR3 is cut off 3 residues early in the read; its end comes from the germline J gene. The chain joins TRBV14 to TRBJ2-3; TRBD1 might be the D (5 bases). CDR3 length: 17 residues. Germline CDR1 SGHDN, CDR2 FVKESK. Trimming took off 1 base at V and 0 bases at J, with 14 bases between the two ends. The sequenced part of the CDR3 DNA is TGTGCCAGCAGCCAAGGTCTCAGGGCAATCAGCACAGATACG. Encoded protein: CASSQGLRAISTDT. The CDR3, in full, reads CASSQGLRAISTDTQYF.

About this clone itself: The read ends 3 residues early relative to the CDR3; the germline J gene fills the gap. V is TRBV29-1 and J is TRBJ2-7; 8 bases agree with TRBD2. The V gene end was trimmed by 4 bases and the J gene end by 0 bases; junction bases not matched to a gene: 2. This CDR3 spans 13 amino acids. Germline CDR1 and CDR2: SQVTM and ANQGSEA. This CDR3 is CSVAGGNSYEQYF. The sequenced CDR3 bases are TGCAGCGTTGCGGGGGGGAACTCCTACGAG.

Remarks on this clone: A read error may produce the germline difference seen at one junction end. The CDR3 is cut off 3 residues early in the read; its end comes from the germline J gene. This sample also contains other DNA sequences that code for the same CDR3. The gene calls are TRBV7-4 and TRBJ1-3; perhaps TRBD1 as D (6 bases). Germline assignment: CDR1 SGHVT and CDR2 SQSDAQ. This CDR3 contains 15 residues. This CDR3 reads CASSGQGRPGNTIYF. Incomplete CDR3 DNA: TGTGCCAGCAGCGGTCAGGGGCGCCCTGGAAACACG.

Remarks on this clone: Read sequence stops 3 residues before the CDR3 end, and the germline J gene provides the missing end. V gene TRBV20-1 combines with J gene TRBJ2-1, with D possibly matching TRBD2 (8 bases). Trimming cost V 3 bases and J 5 bases, with 23 bases left between them. CDR3 size: 17 residues. Germline-derived CDR1 and CDR2 are DFQATT and SNEGSKA (reference sequence). The CDR3 region is CSAREGVGLGGNNEQFF. The DNA read from the CDR3 is TGCAGTGCTAGGGAGGGTGTGGGACTAGGGGGCAACAATGAG.

Of note for this clone: Read sequence stops 3 residues before the CDR3 end, and the germline J gene provides the missing end. The chain carries TRBV20-1 and TRBJ2-5; 7 bases line up with TRBD1. V trimming: 5 bases; J trimming: 4 bases; junction bases outside the gene matches: 4. The CDR3 loop spans 12 amino acids. CDR1 is DFQATT and CDR2 is SNEGSKA in the germline V gene (reference sequence). The CDR3: CSAPDRLETQYF. CDR3 DNA, as far as it was read: TGCAGTGCTCCGGACAGGTTAGAGACC.

As concerns this clone: The read ends 3 residues before the CDR3 terminus; that terminus is restored from the germline J gene. The chain joins TRBV5-1 to TRBJ2-1, with 7 bases lining up with TRBD2. Germline values: CDR1 SGHRS, CDR2 YFSETQ. J was trimmed by 3 bases and V by 4 bases; bases with no gene match: 4. This CDR3 is 14 amino acids long. CDR3 sequence reads: CASSRGDFYNEQFF. CDR3 DNA (partial): TGCGCCAGCAGCCGGGGGGATTTCTACAATGAG. Supplemented by reference TRBV5-1 and TRBJ2-1, the full variable domain reads KAGVTQTPRYLIKTRGQQVTLSCSPISGHRSVSWYQQTPGQGLQFLFEYFSETQRNKGNFPGRFSGRQFSNSRSEMNVSTLELGDSALYLCASSRGDFYNEQFFGPGTRLTVL.

As for this clone: The read terminates 3 residues ahead of where the CDR3 ends, so the germline J gene completes it. This chain connects TRBV23-1 to TRBJ2-7; tentative D call: TRBD1 (5 bases). TRBV23-1 is filed as an ORF, its function uncertain. The CDR3 covers 14 residues. Deletions cut 6 bases from V and 0 bases from J, with 12 bases between. The sequenced part of the CDR3 DNA is TGCGCCAGCAGCTCAGGTGACAGCTCCTACGAG. Translated: CASSSGDSSYE. The whole CDR3 protein is CASSSGDSSYEQYF.

A word on this clone: The CDR3 extends 3 residues past the end of the read, so its final part is completed from the germline J gene. The chain combines TRBV5-5 with TRBJ1-1; D remains unclear. The V end lost 0 bases, the J end lost 0 bases, and 9 bases lay between the germline ends. From germline, CDR1 is SGHKS and CDR2 YYEKEE (reference sequence). This CDR3 is built from 15 residues. The CDR3 here is CASSLGRVLNTEAFF. The sequenced part of the CDR3 DNA is TGTGCCAGCAGCTTGGGGAGGGTGTTGAACACTGAA.

In regard to this clone: The sequenced fragment ends 3 residues before the CDR3 boundary, so the rest is inferred from the germline J gene. The J gene is TRBJ1-4, the V gene TRBV5-1, with D possibly being TRBD1 (6 bases). The CDR3 spans 14 residues. V was trimmed by 0 bases and J by 7 bases, leaving 10 bases between them. Looked up from germline, CDR1 is SGHRS and CDR2 is YFSETQ. CDR3 residues: CASSLEGGGEKLFF. CDR3 DNA, as far as it was read: TGCGCCAGCAGCTTGGAAGGGGGGGGTGAAAAA.

Comment on this clone: The read is 3 residues too short to cover the CDR3 end, so that end is filled in from the germline J gene. The V gene is TRBV20-1, the J gene TRBJ2-7, with TRBD1 matching 7 bases. V dropped 3 bases and J dropped 6; count of bases not matched to a gene: 5. Germline values: CDR1 DFQATT, CDR2 SNEGSKA (reference sequence). The CDR3 loop spans 12 amino acids. The DNA read from the CDR3 is TGCAGTGCTAGTAGGGGGCAGGGCGAG. It is translated as CSASRGQGE. Given in full, the CDR3 is CSASRGQGEQYF.

Comments on this clone: The read is 3 residues too short to cover the CDR3 end, so that end is filled in from the germline J gene. This chain uses TRBV20-1 with TRBJ2-3; D perhaps matches TRBD1 (6 bases). The CDR3 contains 17 residues. V was shortened by 0 bases and J by 2 bases, with 18 bases between the two germline ends. CDR1 DFQATT and CDR2 SNEGSKA come from the germline V gene (reference sequence). The DNA read from the CDR3 is TGCAGTGCTAGAGATGGGACACCACCCCTCTTCACAGATACG. It encodes CSARDGTPPLFTDT. The CDR3 as a whole reads CSARDGTPPLFTDTQYF.

CDR3 bases read: TGCAGTGCCCCCGACGCCCCGGGGGGC. Encoded protein: CSAPDAPGG. The whole CDR3 reads CSAPDAPGGYTF. This sequence joins TRBV20-1 and TRBJ1-2; D not certain. Read coverage stops 3 residues before the CDR3 terminus; the germline J gene supplies the remainder. This CDR3 is built from 12 residues. Per germline, CDR1 DFQATT and CDR2 SNEGSKA (reference sequence).

A word on this clone: The sequenced fragment ends 3 residues before the CDR3 boundary, so the rest is inferred from the germline J gene. The gene calls are TRBV12-3 or TRBV12-4 and TRBJ2-3, with 7 bases aligning to TRBD2. CDR3 length: 16 residues. CDR3 DNA, as far as it was read: TGTGCCAGCAGTTTGCGGGTCGGGGGGACCCAAGAGACG. Amino acid sequence: CASSLRVGGTQET. The entire CDR3 protein is CASSLRVGGTQETQYF.

CDR3 bases read: TGTGCCAGCTCACCCCAGGGACAGGGGAATTCACCC. Encoded protein: CASSPQGQGNSP. The full-length CDR3 reads as CASSPQGQGNSPLHF. This chain uses TRBV18 with TRBJ1-6; 10 bases agree with TRBD1. The missing CDR3 end, 3 residues past where the read stops, is filled in from the germline J gene. CDR1 is KGHSH, CDR2 LQKENI, per germline. The CDR3 has 15 amino acids. Losses at the gene ends were 3 bases for V and 7 bases for J; bases not matched to a gene: 3.

CDR3 protein: CASSLGQAPRELFF. Incomplete CDR3 DNA: TGTGCCAGCAGCCTGGGACAGGCCCCCCGGGAG. The chain links TRBV5-6 to TRBJ2-2; TRBD1 matches 8 bases. The read gets to within 3 residues of the CDR3 end, and the germline J gene fills in the rest. From germline, CDR1 is SGHDT and CDR2 YYEEEE. Trimming removed 4 bases from V and 9 bases from J; junction bases left unmatched: 8. CDR3 length equals 14 residues.

On this clone itself: Its ends do not fully match the called genes, so a read error is possible. The CDR3 reads CASSEPNRESTDTYTF. The covered CDR3 bases are TGTGCTAGCAGCGAACCAAACAGGGAAAGTACAGATACC. The V gene is TRBV7-7, the J gene TRBJ1-2; weak D call: TRBD1 (6 bases). The CDR3 end is not reached by the read, which stops 3 residues before it; the germline J gene fills it in. The germline V gene has CDR1 SSHAT and CDR2 FNYEAQ (reference sequence). The CDR3 covers 16 residues.

Details on this clone: The read ends 3 residues shy of where the CDR3 ends; the end is completed using the germline J gene. This chain uses TRBV12-5 with TRBJ2-5; 10 bases map to TRBD1. The V and J ends lost 1 base and 2 bases, in that order; junction bases with no gene match: 4. From germline, CDR1 is LGHNT and CDR2 FRNRAP. CDR3 length: 16 residues. CDR3 DNA, as far as it was read: TGTGCTAGTGGTTTGGGGGACAGGGGCCTTCAAGAGACC. Amino acid sequence: CASGLGDRGLQET. The entire CDR3 protein reads CASGLGDRGLQETQYF. Based on the CDR3 plus reference TRBV12-5 and TRBJ2-5, the full variable domain is DARVTQTPRHKVTEMGQEVTMRCQPILGHNTVFWYRQTMMQGLELLAYFRNRAPLDDSGMPKDRFSAEMPDATLATLKIQPSEPRDSAVYFCASGLGDRGLQETQYFGPGTRLLVL.

In the case of this clone: The observed sequence ends 3 residues before the CDR3 terminus, with the missing tail filled in from the germline J gene. V usage is TRBV14 and J usage is TRBJ2-1; the match to TRBD2 covers 7 bases. The CDR3 runs to 17 residues. The germline V gene has CDR1 SGHDN and CDR2 FVKESK. After removal of 0 bases from V and 3 bases from J, the junction contained 8 bases not matched to a gene. The chain's CDR3 is CASSQDREGPHYNEQFF. CDR3 DNA, as far as it was read: TGTGCCAGCAGCCAAGATAGGGAGGGGCCTCACTACAATGAG.

Concerning this clone: Sequencing ends 3 residues short of the CDR3 end; the germline J gene provides the rest. The rearrangement uses TRBV7-2 and TRBJ1-2; possibly TRBD1 for D (6 bases). Germline assignment: CDR1 SGHTA and CDR2 FQGNSA. Trimming removed 2 bases at V and 2 bases at J, with 6 bases between. This CDR3 spans 13 amino acids. The sequenced CDR3 bases are TGTGCCAGCAGCTTACAGGGGAACTATGGC. Translation: CASSLQGNYG. The whole CDR3 is CASSLQGNYGYTF.

With respect to this clone: Coverage ceases 3 residues before the CDR3 finishes, and the germline J gene fills in the end. The chain carries TRBV5-1 and TRBJ2-2; D gene uncertain. From germline, CDR1 is SGHRS and CDR2 YFSETQ. The V end was cut by 1 base, the J end by 1 base, with 8 bases between. The CDR3 extends over 15 amino acids. The CDR3 loop reads CASSLKLRNTGELFF. Incomplete CDR3 DNA: TGCGCCAGCAGCTTGAAGCTGCGGAACACCGGGGAG.

Note on this clone: The read falls 3 residues short of the CDR3 end, and the missing part is taken from the germline J gene. The rearrangement joins TRBV2 to TRBJ2-2; 11 positions match TRBD2. The germline V gene has CDR1 SNHLY and CDR2 FYNNEI. V lost 4 bases, J lost 1 base, and 5 bases stayed unmatched. The CDR3 has 17 residues. Here the CDR3 reads CASSVALAGENTGELFF. The CDR3 bases that were read are TGTGCCAGCAGTGTTGCACTAGCGGGGGAGAACACCGGGGAG.

Concerning this clone itself: The read comes to an end 3 residues before the CDR3 does, leaving the germline J gene to fill in the end. The genes are TRBV20-1 and TRBJ1-1; D unclear. The CDR3 is made up of 18 amino acids. Germline V gene data show CDR1 as DFQATT and CDR2 as SNEGSKA (reference sequence). Between the trimmed V and J ends, which lost 0 bases and 1 base, there was a span of 21 bases. The CDR3 region is CSARDRPGGPPGNTEAFF. The CDR3 bases that were read are TGCAGTGCTAGAGATCGTCCCGGCGGCCCGCCTGGGAACACTGAA.

Worth noting for this clone: The read terminates 3 residues before the CDR3 end, so the remaining end is supplied by the germline J gene. This chain uses TRBV12-3 or TRBV12-4 with TRBJ1-2, with TRBD1 as a possible D gene (6 bases). Trimming took 7 bases from V and 7 from J, leaving 16 bases between them. This CDR3 is built from 13 residues. The CDR3 here is CASTERTDFGYTF. Partial CDR3 DNA: TGTGCCAGCACCGAACGGACAGATTTTGGC.

This CDR3 is CASSLARNEKLFF. The CDR3 bases that were read are TGTGCCAGCAGCTTAGCGCGGAATGAAAAG. J is TRBJ2-2 and V is TRBV7-2; no firm D call. The observed sequence ends 3 residues before the CDR3 terminus, with the missing tail filled in from the germline J gene. Germline V gene lookup returns CDR1 SGHTA and CDR2 FQGNSA. The CDR3 runs 13 residues.

Worth noting for this clone: The CDR3 end falls 3 residues outside the read, so it is completed with the germline J gene. This sequence joins TRBV29-1 and TRBJ2-3, with 10 nucleotides matching TRBD1. The CDR3 spans 14 residues. Per the germline V gene, CDR1 is SQVTM and CDR2 is ANQGSEA. Trimming took 6 bases from V and 2 from J; bases not matched to a gene: 5. The CDR3 DNA, read in part, is TGCAGCGTCGACAGGGGGCGAACCACAGATACG. Amino acids: CSVDRGRTTDT. The complete CDR3 sequence is CSVDRGRTTDTQYF.

About this clone: With the read ending 3 residues before the CDR3 end, the germline J gene is used to fill in that end. This chain joins TRBV19 and TRBJ2-1; D not certain. Germline V lookup: CDR1 LNHDA, CDR2 SQIVND (reference sequence). The CDR3 runs to 14 residues. The ends were cut back, 2 bases at V and 5 bases at J, with 10 bases in the middle. The DNA read from the CDR3 is TGTGCCAGTAGTATAATGGCAGGTGACAATGAG. It translates to CASSIMAGDNE. The complete CDR3 protein is CASSIMAGDNEQFF.

Of note for this clone: The DNA ends 3 residues before the CDR3 does, and the rest of the CDR3 is filled in from the germline J gene. The chain combines TRBV12-3 or TRBV12-4 with TRBJ2-7, with a weak D call TRBD1 (5 bases). This CDR3 is 13 amino acids long. V was cut by 6 bases and J by 2 bases, with 11 bases left in between. The CDR3 is CASSQGVPYEQYF. CDR3 bases read: TGTGCCAGCAGCCAGGGTGTCCCCTACGAG.

In regard to this clone: The CDR3 end falls 3 residues outside the read, so it is completed with the germline J gene. The chain combines TRBV7-8 with TRBJ1-5, with D possibly being TRBD1 (6 bases). The germline CDR1 and CDR2 sequences are SGHVS and FQNEAQ. CDR3 length equals 14 residues. With 4 bases removed from V and 6 bases from J, the gap between germline ends came to 13 bases. This CDR3 is CASSSGQGGQPQHF. The covered CDR3 bases are TGTGCCAGCAGCTCGGGACAAGGGGGTCAGCCC.

To note about this clone: The read finishes 3 residues shy of the CDR3 end, and the germline J gene is used to complete it. The chain recombines TRBV6-2 or TRBV6-3 with TRBJ1-5; perhaps TRBD1 as D (6 bases). The CDR3 totals 16 residues. Germline CDR1 and CDR2: MNHEY and SVGEGT. Trimming left V 2 bases short and J 3 bases short, with 14 bases between. The CDR3 bases that were read are TGTGCCAGCAGTTACCGGACAGCAATTTACAATCAGCCC. It is translated as CASSYRTAIYNQP. The complete CDR3 sequence is CASSYRTAIYNQPQHF.

About this clone itself: The CDR3 end lies 3 residues beyond the end of the read and is filled in from the germline J gene. This chain connects TRBV9 to TRBJ2-5; D is unclear. The CDR3 is 14 amino acids. Trimming stripped 4 bases from V and 2 bases from J, with 12 bases between. Germline values: CDR1 SGDLS, CDR2 YYNGEE. CDR3 sequence: CASSTRGLQETQYF. The part of the CDR3 DNA that was read is TGTGCCAGCAGCACCCGCGGCTTACAAGAGACC.